Presented here are 26 T cell receptor beta chains from one specimen sequenced in a study of Ad26.COV2.S vaccination and SARS-CoV-2 variants. TCRdb keeps only in-frame clones here, not all; method: immunoSEQ multiplex PCR. The table shows about 440,000 clones, with 87% occurring only once. Treatment defined: over 15 received Ad26.COV2.S at low or high dose, single or two shots; a few received placebo; per-sample allocation not given. The samples were gathered on day 63 after the first injection of vaccine or placebo. Sample: peripheral blood, taken in a trial of Ad26.COV2.S vaccine versus placebo. The receptor source for this set is a person aged 18-65 years who received the Ad26.COV2.S COVID-19 vaccine or a placebo.

The chain couples TRBV6-5 to TRBJ1-2, with 7 nucleotides matching TRBD1. The V gene end was trimmed by 4 bases and the J gene end by 6 bases; junction bases not matched to a gene: 5. CDR3 size: 13 residues. Germline CDR1 and CDR2: MNHEY and SVGAGI. The CDR3 bases are TGTGCCAGCAGTTGGAGACAGGGCGATGGCTACACCTTC. This gives the protein CASSWRQGDGYTF.

V is TRBV19 and J is TRBJ1-5; D ambiguous. Germline V lookup: CDR1 LNHDA, CDR2 SQIVND (reference sequence). The CDR3 extends over 15 amino acids. V gave up 1 base and J gave up 4 bases, with 11 bases separating them. The DNA for the CDR3 is TGTGCCAGTAGTATAGGAGGGAGGGTAAATCAGCCCCAGCATTTT. This sequence encodes CASSIGGRVNQPQHF. The full variable domain, in which reference TRBV19 and TRBJ1-5 provide the parts outside the CDR3, is DGGITQSPKYLFRKEGQNVTLSCEQNLNHDAMYWYRQDPGQGLRLIYYSQIVNDFQKGDIAEGYSVSREKKESFPLTVTSAQKNPTAFYLCASSIGGRVNQPQHFGDGTRLSIL.

The chain links TRBV28 to TRBJ2-1; 15 positions agree with TRBD2. The V gene's germline CDR1 is MDHEN and CDR2 SYDVKM. J gave up 7 bases and V 4 bases, and 8 bases lay outside the gene matches. The length of the CDR3 is 17 residues. This CDR3 is CASSSGTSGRWDNEQFF. The DNA of the CDR3 is TGTGCCAGCAGTTCCGGGACTAGCGGGAGGTGGGATAATGAGCAGTTCTTC. Full variable domain (missing parts from reference TRBV28 and TRBJ2-1): DVKVTQSSRYLVKRTGEKVFLECVQDMDHENMFWYRQDPGLGLRLIYFSYDVKMKEKGDIPEGYSVSREKKERFSLILESASTNQTSMYLCASSSGTSGRWDNEQFFGPGTRLTVL.

The V gene is TRBV19, the J gene TRBJ2-1, with 13 bases identical to TRBD2. The CDR3 contains 16 residues. V lost 7 bases and J lost 0; bases outside the gene matches: 3. CDR1 is LNHDA and CDR2 is SQIVND in the germline V gene (reference sequence). CDR3 amino acids: CASKGLAGSSYNEQFF. The DNA for the CDR3 is TGTGCCAGTAAGGGACTAGCGGGAAGCTCCTACAATGAGCAGTTCTTC.

The CDR3 region has the DNA TGTGCCAGCAGCCAGGGCCCAGGGCAAAGCACAGATACGCAGTATTTT. This translates into CASSQGPGQSTDTQYF. The gene calls are TRBV4-2 and TRBJ2-3; a weak D match, TRBD1 (5 bases). Trimming removed 3 bases at V and 0 bases at J, with 13 bases between. The CDR3 runs to 16 residues. The germline gives CDR1 LGHNA, CDR2 YNFKEQ.

The V call is TRBV7-8, the J call TRBJ2-1; no firm D call. CDR1 is SGHVS and CDR2 is FQNEAQ in the germline V gene. The CDR3 length is 13 residues. The V and J ends lost 5 bases and 6 bases respectively, with 11 bases between them. CDR3 in DNA: TGTGCCAGCAGCCACACCCATATCAATGAGCAGTTCTTC. It is translated as CASSHTHINEQFF. Combining the CDR3 with reference TRBV7-8 and TRBJ2-1 gives the whole variable domain GAGVSQSPRYKVAKRGQDVALRCDPISGHVSLFWYQQALGQGPEFLTYFQNEAQLDKSGLPSDRFFAERPEGSVSTLKIQRTQQEDSAVYLCASSHTHINEQFFGPGTRLTVL.

This sequence joins TRBV7-3 and TRBJ2-2; D is undetermined. CDR1 and CDR2 from the germline V gene are SGHTA and FQGTGA. The CDR3 consists of 14 residues. Trimming took 5 bases from V and 0 from J, leaving 7 bases between them. The DNA for the CDR3 is TGTGCCAGCAGCCACGACTCGAACACCGGGGAGCTGTTTTTT. It translates to CASSHDSNTGELFF.

The chain carries TRBV7-8 and TRBJ2-1; TRBD2 matches 8 bases. J gave up 7 bases and V 5 bases, and 22 bases lay outside the gene matches. The CDR3 is made up of 19 amino acids. Germline CDR1 and CDR2: SGHVS and FQNEAQ. CDR3 in DNA: TGTGCCAGCAGCCTTAGTGGGGTCACTAGCGGAGCAAGCAGGAATGAGCAGTTCTTC. Amino acids: CASSLSGVTSGASRNEQFF.

A few counts support this clone. The chain couples TRBV18 to TRBJ1-5; TRBD1 matches 10 bases. Looked up from germline, CDR1 is KGHSH and CDR2 is LQKENI. This CDR3 has 17 residues. Trimming cost V 3 bases and J 4 bases; bases outside gene matches: 9. CDR3: CASSPLGTGAGNQPQHF. The CDR3, as DNA: TGTGCCAGCTCACCCCTCGGGACAGGGGCGGGGAATCAGCCCCAGCATTTT. Full variable domain (missing parts from reference TRBV18 and TRBJ1-5): NAGVMQNPRHLVRRRGQEARLRCSPMKGHSHVYWYRQLPEEGLKFMVYLQKENIIDESGMPKERFSAEFPKEGPSILRIQQVVRGDSAAYFCASSPLGTGAGNQPQHFGDGTRLSIL.

The genes are TRBV9 and TRBJ2-1; possibly TRBD2 for D (5 bases). The CDR3 has 15 amino acids. The germline CDR1 and CDR2 sequences are SGDLS and YYNGEE. Trimming stripped 3 bases from V and 8 bases from J, with 18 bases between. CDR3 in amino acids: CASSARTSLSDEQFF. The CDR3, as DNA: TGTGCCAGCAGCGCACGGACTTCCCTGTCGGATGAGCAGTTCTTC.

The chain couples TRBV5-1 to TRBJ2-7; 7 bases match TRBD1. The germline CDR1 and CDR2 sequences are SGHRS and YFSETQ. This CDR3 is built from 15 residues. The V gene end was trimmed by 3 bases and the J gene end by 4 bases; junction bases not matched to a gene: 10. The DNA of the CDR3 is TGCGCCAGCAGCTACCTGACAGGGTTGACGTACGAGCAGTACTTC. Translating it yields CASSYLTGLTYEQYF.

The V gene is TRBV7-2, the J gene TRBJ2-2; the D gene is possibly TRBD2 (5 bases). V was clipped by 7 bases and J by 3 bases, with 15 bases between them. Germline loops: CDR1 SGHTA, CDR2 FQGNSA. CDR3 length: 15 residues. The CDR3 here is CASNPAGRDTGELFF. The DNA for the CDR3 is TGTGCCAGCAACCCGGCTGGGCGGGACACCGGGGAGCTGTTTTTT.

The rearrangement joins TRBV6-2 or TRBV6-3 to TRBJ2-7, with 7 nucleotides matching TRBD1. There are 12 residues in the CDR3. Germline CDR1 reads MNHEY; CDR2 reads SVGEGT. The V gene end was trimmed by 5 bases and the J gene end by 7 bases; junction bases not matched to a gene: 5. The DNA for the CDR3 is TGTGCCAGCAGTATCTCGACAGGGGAGCAGTACTTC. Amino acids: CASSISTGEQYF.

This chain uses TRBV28 with TRBJ2-7; the D gene could be TRBD1 or TRBD2 (5 bases each). The ends were cut back, 6 bases at V and 3 bases at J, with 18 bases in the middle. The germline V gene encodes CDR1 MDHEN and CDR2 SYDVKM. There are 15 residues in the CDR3. CDR3 protein: CASSVGAGKSYEQYF. As DNA, the CDR3 is TGTGCCAGCAGCGTCGGGGCAGGGAAAAGCTACGAGCAGTACTTC. The full variable domain, its missing parts supplied by reference TRBV28 and TRBJ2-7, is DVKVTQSSRYLVKRTGEKVFLECVQDMDHENMFWYRQDPGLGLRLIYFSYDVKMKEKGDIPEGYSVSREKKERFSLILESASTNQTSMYLCASSVGAGKSYEQYFGPGTRLTVT.

The V gene is TRBV29-1, the J gene TRBJ1-2; D unclear. The germline CDR1 and CDR2 sequences are SQVTM and ANQGSEA. V was cut by 4 bases and J by 1 base, with 16 bases left in between. CDR3 size: 15 residues. The CDR3 region has the DNA TGCAGCGTTGGAAGGGATGCGAAGCGTAACTATGGCTACACCTTC. This sequence encodes CSVGRDAKRNYGYTF.

This clone appeared once. V and J are TRBV4-3 and TRBJ2-3, with 10 bases aligning to TRBD1. The ends lost 3 bases at V and 6 bases at J; junction bases unmatched: 3. Germline V lookup: CDR1 LGHNA, CDR2 YSLEER. The CDR3 spans 14 residues. Here the CDR3 reads CASSHGTGADTQYF. The DNA for the CDR3 is TGCGCCAGCAGCCACGGGACAGGGGCCGATACGCAGTATTTT.

This chain links TRBV6-6 with TRBJ1-2; TRBD1 matches at 7 bases. From germline, CDR1 is MNHNY and CDR2 SVGAGI (reference sequence). The CDR3 runs to 13 residues. The V and J ends lost 6 bases and 4 bases, in that order; junction bases with no gene match: 5. In DNA, the CDR3 is TGTGCCAGCAGGGAAGGGGGCACCTATGGCTACACCTTC. As protein: CASREGGTYGYTF.

The chain uses TRBV6-5 and TRBJ2-1; D gene ambiguous. The CDR3 runs 13 residues. CDR1 is MNHEY and CDR2 is SVGAGI in the germline V gene. V lost 0 bases, J lost 6 bases, and 6 bases lay in between. The CDR3 bases are TGTGCCAGCAGTTACTCGGGTGCCAATGAGCAGTTCTTC. Its protein product is CASSYSGANEQFF.

The genes are TRBV5-1 and TRBJ2-7; 9 nucleotides match TRBD1. V was clipped by 4 bases and J by 2 bases; unmatched bases: 7. The CDR3 spans 15 residues. Germline V gene data show CDR1 as SGHRS and CDR2 as YFSETQ. Written as DNA, the CDR3 is TGCGCCAGCAGCACCGGGACAGGGTTTACCTACGAGCAGTACTTC. It codes for CASSTGTGFTYEQYF.

The rearrangement uses TRBV7-2 and TRBJ2-1; tentatively, D is TRBD2 (7 bases). V lost 0 bases, J lost 8 bases, and 17 bases lay in between. Germline-derived CDR1 and CDR2 are SGHTA and FQGNSA. The CDR3 has 16 amino acids. The chain's CDR3 is CASSLAGGGAVHEQFF. CDR3 nucleotide sequence: TGTGCCAGCAGCTTAGCGGGGGGGGGCGCAGTCCATGAGCAGTTCTTC.

V and J are TRBV7-8 and TRBJ1-6, with D perhaps TRBD1 (5 bases). The germline V gene has CDR1 SGHVS and CDR2 FQNEAQ. There are 16 residues in the CDR3. V was shortened by 5 bases and J by 6 bases, with 17 bases between the two germline ends. CDR3 nucleotide sequence: TGTGCCAGCAGCCCACCCCTCCCAGGGTCTAATTCACCCCTCCACTTT. Translated, it gives CASSPPLPGSNSPLHF.

V usage is TRBV7-8 and J usage is TRBJ2-3, with 8 bases lining up with TRBD2. J was trimmed by 4 bases and V by 1 base; bases with no gene match: 10. The CDR3 has 17 residues. CDR1 and CDR2 (germline): SGHVS, FQNEAQ. CDR3 in DNA: TGTGCCAGCAGCTTAGGGTTTTCGGGAGGGAGCGCAGATACGCAGTATTTT. The encoded protein is CASSLGFSGGSADTQYF. The whole variable domain, filled in from reference TRBV7-8 and TRBJ2-3, reads GAGVSQSPRYKVAKRGQDVALRCDPISGHVSLFWYQQALGQGPEFLTYFQNEAQLDKSGLPSDRFFAERPEGSVSTLKIQRTQQEDSAVYLCASSLGFSGGSADTQYFGPGTRLTVL.

The chain has TRBV2 and TRBJ2-5; D ambiguous. The V gene's germline CDR1 is SNHLY and CDR2 FYNNEI. CDR3 length: 14 amino acids. V shed 2 bases and J shed 9 bases, with 16 bases lying between them. CDR3 amino acids: CASSELRQVGSQYF. The CDR3 region has the DNA TGTGCCAGCAGTGAACTTAGGCAGGTCGGGTCCCAGTACTTC.

The chain joins TRBV5-4 to TRBJ1-1, with D unclear. CDR1 and CDR2 from the germline V gene are SGHNT and YYREEE (reference sequence). Trimming shortened V by 0 bases and J by 4 bases, and 10 bases separated the two germline ends. The CDR3 has 14 amino acids. In DNA form, the CDR3 reads TGTGCCAGCAGCTTGGGTCGAGGTGTCACTGAAGCTTTCTTT. This sequence encodes CASSLGRGVTEAFF.

The genes are TRBV27 and TRBJ1-2; no clear D. V was clipped by 5 bases and J by 4 bases, with 14 bases between them. CDR3 size: 14 residues. Germline values: CDR1 MNHEY, CDR2 SMNVEV (reference sequence). The CDR3 reads CASSQQSPVYGYTF. Written as DNA, the CDR3 is TGTGCCAGCAGTCAACAGAGCCCCGTCTATGGCTACACCTTC.

This chain links TRBV7-2 with TRBJ2-1; 11 positions agree with TRBD2. The CDR3 covers 17 residues. Germline values: CDR1 SGHTA, CDR2 FQGNSA. After removal of 5 bases from V and 7 bases from J, the junction contained 13 bases not matched to a gene. The CDR3: CASSQPGTSGSRNEQFF. The DNA of the CDR3 is TGTGCCAGCAGCCAACCGGGTACTAGCGGGAGCAGGAATGAGCAGTTCTTC. The whole variable domain, remainder taken from reference TRBV7-2 and TRBJ2-1, is GAGVSQSPSNKVTEKGKDVELRCDPISGHTALYWYRQSLGQGLEFLIYFQGNSAPDKSGLPSDRFSAERTGGSVSTLTIQRTQQEDSAVYLCASSQPGTSGSRNEQFFGPGTRLTVL.